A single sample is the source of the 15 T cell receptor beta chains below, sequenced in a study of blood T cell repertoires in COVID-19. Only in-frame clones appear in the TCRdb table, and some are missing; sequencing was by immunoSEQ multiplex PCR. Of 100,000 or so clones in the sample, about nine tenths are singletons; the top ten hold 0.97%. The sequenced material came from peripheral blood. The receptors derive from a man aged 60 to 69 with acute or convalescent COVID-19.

CDR3 DNA: TGTGCCAGCACCCGGGTAGGGCAGCGGTTAAATGAAAAACTGTTTTTT. As protein: CASTRVGQRLNEKLFF. The chain recombines TRBV2 with TRBJ1-4; D is ambiguous. The CDR3 totals 16 residues. V was trimmed by 7 bases and J by 5 bases, leaving 20 bases between them. Germline CDR1 is SNHLY and CDR2 is FYNNEI.

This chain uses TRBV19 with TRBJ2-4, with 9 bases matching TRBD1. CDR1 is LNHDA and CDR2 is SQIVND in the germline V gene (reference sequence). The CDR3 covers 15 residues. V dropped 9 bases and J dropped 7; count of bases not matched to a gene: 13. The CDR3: CASESGQGVTNIQYF. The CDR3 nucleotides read TGTGCCAGCGAATCGGGACAGGGTGTAACTAACATTCAGTACTTC.

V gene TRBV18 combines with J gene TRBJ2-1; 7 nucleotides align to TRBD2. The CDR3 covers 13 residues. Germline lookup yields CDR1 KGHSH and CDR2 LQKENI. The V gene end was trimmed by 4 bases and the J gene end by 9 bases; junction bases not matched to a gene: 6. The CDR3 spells CASSRGTNGEQFF. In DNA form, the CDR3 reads TGTGCCAGCTCACGAGGGACTAACGGTGAGCAGTTCTTC.

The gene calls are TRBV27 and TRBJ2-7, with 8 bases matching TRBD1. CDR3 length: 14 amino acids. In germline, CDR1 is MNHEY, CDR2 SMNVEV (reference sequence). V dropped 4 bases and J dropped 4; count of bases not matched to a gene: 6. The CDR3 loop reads CASSSTDRGYEQYV. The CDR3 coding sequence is TGTGCCAGCAGTTCTACAGACAGGGGATACGAGCAGTACGTC.

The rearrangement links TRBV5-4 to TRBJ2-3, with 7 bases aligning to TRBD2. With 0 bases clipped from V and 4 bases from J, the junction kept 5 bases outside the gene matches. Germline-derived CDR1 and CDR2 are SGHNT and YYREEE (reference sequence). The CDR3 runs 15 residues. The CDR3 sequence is CASSLAGGGADTQYF. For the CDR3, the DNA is TGTGCCAGCAGCTTGGCGGGAGGCGGAGCAGATACGCAGTATTTT.

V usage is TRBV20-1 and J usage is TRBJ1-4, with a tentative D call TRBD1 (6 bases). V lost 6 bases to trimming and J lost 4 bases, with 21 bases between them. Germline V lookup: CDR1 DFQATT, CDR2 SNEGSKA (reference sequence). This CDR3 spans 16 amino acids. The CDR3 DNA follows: TGCAGTGCCAGTTTTAGGACAGCGAACGATAATGAAAAACTGTTTTTT. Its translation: CSASFRTANDNEKLFF.

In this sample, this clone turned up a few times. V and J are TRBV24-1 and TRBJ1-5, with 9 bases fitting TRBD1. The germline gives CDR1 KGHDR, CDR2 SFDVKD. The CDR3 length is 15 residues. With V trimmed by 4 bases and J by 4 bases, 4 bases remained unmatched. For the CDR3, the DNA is TGTGCCACCAGTGACCCCGGGACAGGGAATCAGCCCCAGCATTTT. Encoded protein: CATSDPGTGNQPQHF.

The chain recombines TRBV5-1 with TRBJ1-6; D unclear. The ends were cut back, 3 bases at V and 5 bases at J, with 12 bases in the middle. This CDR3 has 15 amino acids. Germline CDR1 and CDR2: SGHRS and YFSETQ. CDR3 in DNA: TGCGCCAGCAGCTCTCTTTGGGCCAATAATTCACCCCTCCACTTT. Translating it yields CASSSLWANNSPLHF.

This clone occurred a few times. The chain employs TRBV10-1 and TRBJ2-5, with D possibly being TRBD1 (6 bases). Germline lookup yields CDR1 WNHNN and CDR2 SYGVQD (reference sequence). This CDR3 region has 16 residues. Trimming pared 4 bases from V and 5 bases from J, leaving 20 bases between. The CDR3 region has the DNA TGCGCCAGCAGTGTACAGGGTGGGCCATATGCGGAGACCCAGTACTTC. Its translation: CASSVQGGPYAETQYF.

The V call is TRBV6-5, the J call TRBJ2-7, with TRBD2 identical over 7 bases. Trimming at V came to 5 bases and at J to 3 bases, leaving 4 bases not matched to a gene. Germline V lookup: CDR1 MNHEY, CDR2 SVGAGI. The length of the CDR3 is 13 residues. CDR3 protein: CASSRGGNYEQYV. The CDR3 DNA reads TGTGCCAGCAGTAGGGGAGGGAACTACGAGCAGTACGTC.

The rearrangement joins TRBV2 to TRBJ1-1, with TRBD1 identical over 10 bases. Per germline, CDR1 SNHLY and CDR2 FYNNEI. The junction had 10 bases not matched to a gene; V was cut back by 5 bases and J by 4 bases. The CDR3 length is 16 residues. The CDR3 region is CASSFTWDRGSTEAFF. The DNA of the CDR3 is TGTGCCAGCAGTTTCACCTGGGACAGGGGATCCACTGAAGCTTTCTTT.

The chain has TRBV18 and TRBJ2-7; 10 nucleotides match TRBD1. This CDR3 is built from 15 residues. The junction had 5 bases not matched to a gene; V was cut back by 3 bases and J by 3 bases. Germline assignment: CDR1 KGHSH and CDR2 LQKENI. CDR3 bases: TGTGCCAGCTCACCCGGGACAGGGGAGATCTACGAGCAGTACTTC. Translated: CASSPGTGEIYEQYF.

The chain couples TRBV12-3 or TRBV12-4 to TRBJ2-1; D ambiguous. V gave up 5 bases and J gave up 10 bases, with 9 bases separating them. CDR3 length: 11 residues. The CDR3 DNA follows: TGTGCCAGCAGTCTAACGTTCGAGCAGTTCTTC. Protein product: CASSLTFEQFF.

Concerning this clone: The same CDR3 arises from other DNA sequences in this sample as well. CDR3: CASSLVGGRGYTF. CDR3 nucleotides: TGTGCCAGCAGTTTAGTAGGGGGCCGTGGCTACACCTTC. The rearrangement links TRBV12-3 or TRBV12-4 to TRBJ1-2; 7 bases match TRBD1. The CDR3 spans 13 residues. The V segment lost 1 base and the J segment 7 bases; nucleotides outside the gene matches: 3.

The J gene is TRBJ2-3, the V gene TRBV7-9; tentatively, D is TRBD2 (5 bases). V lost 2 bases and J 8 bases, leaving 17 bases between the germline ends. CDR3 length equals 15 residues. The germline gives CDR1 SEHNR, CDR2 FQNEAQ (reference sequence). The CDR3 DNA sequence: TGTGCCAGCAGCTTATATTCCCGGACTCGGGTTACGCAGTATTTT. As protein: CASSLYSRTRVTQYF.